This T cell receptor (beta chain) was profiled in a study of regulatory T cells in long-lasting Graves disease. Study information: Disease was considered persistent Graves' disease after over 5 years of antithyroid drugs (with positive TSH receptor antibodies).

Concerning this clonotype: Its antigen is still unknown.

The time point is: persistent/refractory GD, antithyroid drugs over 5 years with positive TRAb. PBMCs were the source of the RNA used for TCR sequencing. The CDR3 has 13 amino acids. CDR1 ENHRY and CDR2 SYGVKD come from the germline V gene. V was cut by 3 bases and J by 1 base, with 3 bases left in between. Through Arm-PCR of CDR3 regions and iRepertoire HTBI primers, TCR beta libraries were built. Original processing methods: Spanning all samples, the identified segments comprised roughly 66 TRBV and approximately 15 TRBJ. Using its own MiXCR run on the multiplex PCR reads, TCRdb lists one record per CDR3 protein. TCRdb, not the original authors, processed these V and J calls. The table includes roughly 300,000 distinct CDR3 sequences, roughly 21% detected once. Study-wide results and limits: Having few samples may have compromised the accuracy. Persistent patients had more shared public clonotypes (2,741) than new patients (approximately 920).

This sequence was found in a female donor with Graves disease. V usage is TRBV10-3 and J usage is TRBJ2-2; D not certain. Sequenced material: peripheral blood mononuclear cells (PBMCs), taken when the disease was refractory, from a patient treated with antithyroid drugs. The chain's CDR3 is CAISEGNTGELFF. CDR3 in DNA: TGTGCCATCAGTGAAGGGAACACCGGGGAGCTGTTTTTT.